These 23 T cell receptor beta chains were all obtained from the same sample, sequenced in a study of blood T cell repertoires in COVID-19. The repertoire was sequenced with immunoSEQ multiplex PCR; TCRdb's copy has only in-frame clones and lacks some. The sample includes around 140,000 clones, roughly 88% of them seen just once. Sequences were obtained from peripheral blood. These receptors were taken from a woman aged 60-75 years with acute or convalescent COVID-19.

The chain couples TRBV2 to TRBJ2-1, with no clear D. V was trimmed by 5 bases and J by 8 bases, leaving 7 bases between them. The CDR3 length is 11 residues. Germline loops: CDR1 SNHLY, CDR2 FYNNEI. CDR3 sequence (DNA): TGTGCCAGCAGTTACTATGATGAGCAGTTCTTC. Residues: CASSYYDEQFF. Drawing the rest from reference TRBV2 and TRBJ2-1, the complete variable domain is EPEVTQTPSHQVTQMGQEVILRCVPISNHLYFYWYRQILGQKVEFLVSFYNNEISEKSEIFDDQFSVERPDGSNFTLKIRSTKLEDSAMYFCASSYYDEQFFGPGTRLTVL.

The chain employs TRBV11-1 and TRBJ2-1; TRBD2 aligns across 11 bases. The CDR3 totals 15 residues. Germline V gene lookup returns CDR1 SGHAT and CDR2 FQDESV (reference sequence). Unmatched junction bases numbered 3, after V lost 6 bases and J lost 2 bases. The CDR3 loop reads CASRPTSGAYNEQFF. In DNA, the CDR3 is TGTGCCAGCAGGCCGACTAGCGGGGCCTACAATGAGCAGTTCTTC.

The DNA of the CDR3 is TGTGCCAGCAGCGGACAGGGTGGGTTAGCCAAAAACATTCAGTACTTC. Translated, it gives CASSGQGGLAKNIQYF. V and J are TRBV28 and TRBJ2-4; 8 bases line up with TRBD1. CDR1 and CDR2 (germline): MDHEN, SYDVKM. V shed 6 bases, J shed 0 bases, and the junction held 7 bases outside the gene matches. The CDR3 is made up of 16 amino acids.

V is TRBV30 and J is TRBJ1-1, with D tentatively TRBD1 (6 bases). CDR1 is GTSNPN, CDR2 SVGIG, per germline (reference sequence). CDR3 length: 13 residues. V shed 5 bases and J shed 2 bases, with 12 bases lying between them. The DNA for the CDR3 is TGTGCCTGGGCTACAGGGCGTAACACTGAAGCTTTCTTT. Translating it yields CAWATGRNTEAFF.

This sequence joins TRBV30 and TRBJ1-1; 7 bases are a match to TRBD1. The CDR3 runs 12 residues. CDR1 is GTSNPN and CDR2 is SVGIG in the germline V gene (reference sequence). V lost 4 bases to trimming and J lost 4 bases; unmatched junction nucleotides: 3. The CDR3 DNA sequence: TGTGCCTGGACGGACAGGCCCACTGAAGCTTTCTTT. This sequence encodes CAWTDRPTEAFF.

The chain has TRBV19 and TRBJ1-2, with a possible D match to TRBD1 (5 bases). Trimming took 5 bases from V and 2 from J, leaving 15 bases between them. The CDR3 sequence is 15 residues long. Germline CDR1 is LNHDA and CDR2 is SQIVND (reference sequence). CDR3 amino acids: CASSDRGGSNYGYTF. The CDR3 nucleotides read TGTGCCAGTAGTGATCGGGGGGGATCAAACTATGGCTACACCTTC. Using reference TRBV19 and TRBJ1-2 for the parts outside the CDR3, the full variable domain is DGGITQSPKYLFRKEGQNVTLSCEQNLNHDAMYWYRQDPGQGLRLIYYSQIVNDFQKGDIAEGYSVSREKKESFPLTVTSAQKNPTAFYLCASSDRGGSNYGYTFGSGTRLTVV.

This sequence joins TRBV7-9 and TRBJ2-1, with 7 bases fitting TRBD2. In germline, CDR1 is SEHNR, CDR2 FQNEAQ (reference sequence). The CDR3 extends over 15 amino acids. Trimming took 1 base from V and 3 from J; bases not matched to a gene: 3. The CDR3 DNA follows: TGTGCCAGCAGCTTAGATGGCGGGGGCTACAATGAGCAGTTCTTC. Translating gives CASSLDGGGYNEQFF.

The CDR3 loop is CASSESPGRGYTF. CDR3 nucleotides: TGTGCCAGCAGTGAATCCCCAGGGAGGGGCTACACCTTC. The chain uses TRBV25-1 and TRBJ1-2, with a tentative D call TRBD1 (5 bases). Trimming removed 1 base from V and 8 bases from J, with 11 bases in between. The CDR3 loop spans 13 amino acids. Germline V gene data show CDR1 as MGHDK and CDR2 as SYGVNS.

The rearrangement joins TRBV6-5 to TRBJ1-5, with D unclear. The CDR3 covers 15 residues. Trimming cost V 7 bases and J 6 bases, with 19 bases left between them. The germline V gene has CDR1 MNHEY and CDR2 SVGAGI. The CDR3 loop is CASNRNSGESQPQHF. As DNA, the CDR3 is TGTGCCAGCAACCGTAATTCCGGAGAGAGTCAGCCCCAGCATTTT.

Only one count was recorded for this clone. The rearrangement joins TRBV19 to TRBJ2-7; possibly TRBD2 for D (6 bases). CDR3 length: 14 amino acids. Trimming removed 7 bases from V and 2 bases from J, with 15 bases in between. Germline CDR1 is LNHDA and CDR2 is SQIVND (reference sequence). The DNA for the CDR3 is TGTGCCAGTAAAACCGGGACGGGGGCCTACGAGCAGTACTTC. This gives the protein CASKTGTGAYEQYF.

The V and J genes are TRBV5-1 and TRBJ2-7; 9 nucleotides align to TRBD2. Germline CDR1 SGHRS, CDR2 YFSETQ. The CDR3 length is 16 residues. V was pared by 0 bases and J by 7 bases, with 11 bases of the junction left unmatched. As DNA, the CDR3 is TGCGCCAGCAGCTTGGGAAGCGGGGGGACCTTTAGGGAGCAGTACTTC. Its protein product is CASSLGSGGTFREQYF. Based on the CDR3 plus reference TRBV5-1 and TRBJ2-7, the full variable domain is KAGVTQTPRYLIKTRGQQVTLSCSPISGHRSVSWYQQTPGQGLQFLFEYFSETQRNKGNFPGRFSGRQFSNSRSEMNVSTLELGDSALYLCASSLGSGGTFREQYFGPGTRLTVT.

This clone was recorded once. The chain uses TRBV10-3 and TRBJ2-3; tentatively, D is TRBD1 (6 bases). Between the trimmed V and J ends, which lost 4 bases and 6 bases, there was a span of 26 bases. The CDR3 consists of 18 residues. CDR1 is ENHRY, CDR2 SYGVKD, per germline. The CDR3 nucleotides read TGTGCCATCAGTGCACCGCTAATCCGGGACAATAAAGAGGATACGCAGTATTTT. Translation: CAISAPLIRDNKEDTQYF.

J is TRBJ2-3 and V is TRBV28, with D possibly matching TRBD2 (5 bases). V lost 7 bases and J lost 2, with 13 bases in between. Germline V gives CDR1 MDHEN, CDR2 SYDVKM. CDR3 length: 14 residues. The CDR3 nucleotides are TGTGCCAGCACCGCAATCGGGGTCACAGATACGCAGTATTTT. It yields the protein CASTAIGVTDTQYF.

This sequence joins TRBV18 and TRBJ1-2; the D is unclear. V gave up 0 bases and J gave up 1 base, with 9 bases separating them. CDR1 and CDR2 (germline): KGHSH, LQKENI. The CDR3 is 15 residues long. CDR3: CASSPPEGVNYGYTF. CDR3 nucleotides: TGTGCCAGCTCACCACCGGAAGGAGTTAACTATGGCTACACCTTC.

The chain is built from TRBV7-2 and TRBJ2-3; unclear D gene. The CDR3 has 15 amino acids. V lost 1 base, J lost 0 bases, and 8 bases lay in between. Germline CDR1 reads SGHTA; CDR2 reads FQGNSA. CDR3 loop: CASSLEPTSTDTQYF. The CDR3 DNA follows: TGTGCCAGCAGCTTAGAGCCGACTAGCACAGATACGCAGTATTTT. The full variable domain, its missing parts supplied by reference TRBV7-2 and TRBJ2-3, is GAGVSQSPSNKVTEKGKDVELRCDPISGHTALYWYRQSLGQGLEFLIYFQGNSAPDKSGLPSDRFSAERTGGSVSTLTIQRTQQEDSAVYLCASSLEPTSTDTQYFGPGTRLTVL.

The chain carries TRBV7-9 and TRBJ1-1; D is unclear. V was trimmed by 8 bases and J by 1 base, leaving 8 bases between them. This CDR3 contains 12 residues. CDR1 and CDR2 from the germline V gene are SEHNR and FQNEAQ (reference sequence). In nucleotides, the CDR3 is TGTGCCAGCGGAGTTGGGAACACTGAAGCTTTCTTT. It specifies CASGVGNTEAFF.

This chain links TRBV25-1 with TRBJ1-1; D possibly corresponds to TRBD1 (6 bases). The CDR3 extends over 15 amino acids. Germline values: CDR1 MGHDK, CDR2 SYGVNS. V was trimmed by 4 bases and J by 1 base, leaving 13 bases between them. CDR3 sequence: CASSATGNSNTEAFF. The CDR3 DNA reads as TGTGCCAGCAGTGCCACAGGGAATTCGAACACTGAAGCTTTCTTT.

The chain joins TRBV5-8 to TRBJ2-7; D might be TRBD1 (6 bases). Germline V gene data show CDR1 as SGHTS and CDR2 as YDEGEE. The CDR3 runs 12 residues. V dropped 1 base and J dropped 4 bases, with 6 bases sitting between them. CDR3 in DNA: TGTGCCAGCAGCTTGAGGGGGTACGAGCAGTACTTC. Encoded protein: CASSLRGYEQYF.

This sequence joins TRBV30 and TRBJ2-2, with a tentative D call TRBD1 (6 bases). Trimming took off 5 bases at V and 6 bases at J, with 13 bases between the two ends. The CDR3 consists of 13 residues. Germline-derived CDR1 and CDR2 are GTSNPN and SVGIG (reference sequence). The CDR3 protein is CAWRTWGPGELFF. CDR3 bases: TGTGCCTGGCGGACGTGGGGGCCCGGGGAGCTGTTTTTT.

The chain employs TRBV6-2 or TRBV6-3 and TRBJ1-1; tentative D call: TRBD1 (5 bases). This CDR3 has 19 amino acids. The V and J ends lost 0 bases and 1 base respectively, with 21 bases between them. Germline loops: CDR1 MNHEY, CDR2 SVGEGT. CDR3 amino acids: CASSYSHSDSPLGNTEAFF. In nucleotides, the CDR3 is TGTGCCAGCAGTTACTCGCACTCCGACAGCCCCCTGGGGAACACTGAAGCTTTCTTT.

Worth noting for this clone: This sample also contains other DNA sequences that code for the same CDR3. The chain recombines TRBV19 with TRBJ1-2; TRBD1 matches at 7 bases. Germline V gene data show CDR1 as LNHDA and CDR2 as SQIVND (reference sequence). The V segment lost 3 bases and the J segment 2 bases; nucleotides outside the gene matches: 6. This CDR3 spans 15 amino acids. Written as DNA, the CDR3 is TGTGCCAGTAGTATTGTGGGACAGCTAAACTATGGCTACACCTTC. Protein product: CASSIVGQLNYGYTF.

This chain links TRBV5-5 with TRBJ1-3; the D is unclear. Germline-derived CDR1 and CDR2 are SGHKS and YYEKEE (reference sequence). Between the trimmed V and J ends, which lost 1 base and 1 base, there was a span of 9 bases. This CDR3 has 15 residues. CDR3 bases: TGTGCCAGCAGCTTGATCACAGCTTCTGGAAACACCATATATTTT. Protein: CASSLITASGNTIYF.

This chain's CDR3 is CASSFQARSYNEQFF. CDR3 DNA: TGCGCCAGCAGCTTTCAGGCTCGCTCCTACAATGAGCAGTTCTTC. The chain employs TRBV5-1 and TRBJ2-1, with unresolved D. Germline V gene lookup returns CDR1 SGHRS and CDR2 YFSETQ. The V and J ends lost 2 bases and 0 bases respectively, with 9 bases between them. This CDR3 has 15 amino acids.